Below are 18 T cell receptor beta chains sequenced from a single sample in a study of CD8 T cells in ankylosing spondylitis. TCRdb reanalysed the 5' RACE reads using MiXCR and keeps one entry per CDR3 protein. The table lists 250,000 to 400,000 distinct CDR3 sequences, around 10% of them singletons, with more than 7% in the top ten. Sequenced: blood, either unsorted or a sorted T cell fraction (not recorded which). These receptors originate from a female donor with ankylosing spondylitis or in good health (not recorded which).

This clonotype was observed many times. The rearrangement links TRBV10-1 to TRBJ1-5; D gene ambiguous. The V end lost 4 bases, the J end lost 4 bases, and 5 bases lay between the germline ends. This CDR3 spans 12 amino acids. The V gene's germline CDR1 is WNHNN and CDR2 SYGVQD (reference sequence). CDR3 protein: CASSGDNQPQHF. The CDR3 nucleotides read TGCGCCAGCAGTGGGGATAATCAGCCCCAGCATTTT.

The CDR3 sequence: CAWASLRGRGNGYTF. The CDR3 nucleotides read TGTGCCTGGGCCTCCCTCAGGGGGCGCGGGAATGGCTACACCTTC. The chain combines TRBV30 with TRBJ1-2; the match to TRBD1 covers 8 bases. CDR1 GTSNPN and CDR2 SVGIG come from the germline V gene (reference sequence). This CDR3 comprises 15 residues. The junction had 14 bases not matched to a gene; V was cut back by 5 bases and J by 6 bases.

The table lists this clonotype with many counts. The genes are TRBV10-2 and TRBJ1-5; weak D call: TRBD1 (6 bases). The CDR3 covers 15 residues. The V gene's germline CDR1 is WSHSY and CDR2 SAAADI. The V end was cut by 2 bases, the J end by 3 bases, with 11 bases between. The CDR3 region has the DNA TGCGCCAGCAGTGAGCCGGGACACCCCAATCAGCCCCAGCATTTT. This encodes CASSEPGHPNQPQHF.

This clonotype was seen many times. The CDR3 loop is CASSQDRFGNQPQHF. The CDR3 DNA reads as TGCGCCAGCAGCCAAGATAGATTTGGGAATCAGCCCCAGCATTTT. This sequence joins TRBV4-3 and TRBJ1-5; no clear D. Germline-derived CDR1 and CDR2 are LGHNA and YSLEER. Trimming left V 0 bases short and J 4 bases short, with 10 bases between. This CDR3 is 15 amino acids long.

This clonotype occurred many times. The chain carries TRBV20-1 and TRBJ2-2; 10 bases align to TRBD1. V lost 5 bases and J lost 4; bases outside the gene matches: 7. This CDR3 comprises 15 residues. Germline CDR1 DFQATT, CDR2 SNEGSKA (reference sequence). This CDR3 is CSASDRGHGTGELFF. In DNA, the CDR3 is TGCAGTGCTTCCGACAGGGGGCACGGCACCGGGGAGCTGTTTTTT.

This clonotype has ten or more counts. This rearrangement joins TRBV7-8 to TRBJ1-5; D is ambiguous. Trimming removed 1 base at V and 8 bases at J, with 12 bases between. Germline CDR1 is SGHVS and CDR2 is FQNEAQ. The CDR3 consists of 14 residues. The CDR3 nucleotides are TGTGCCAGCAGCTTAGTGGTAGGCTTAGAGCCCCAGCATTTT. Its protein is CASSLVVGLEPQHF.

This clonotype occurred many times. The V gene is TRBV12-3 or TRBV12-4, the J gene TRBJ1-5; no definite D call. CDR3 length: 15 residues. With 3 bases removed from V and 1 base from J, the gap between germline ends came to 10 bases. The CDR3 region has the DNA TGTGCCAGCAGTTTTGATGGAGGGAGCAATCAGCCCCAGCATTTT. Its protein product is CASSFDGGSNQPQHF.

The table lists this clonotype with a few counts. The V and J genes are TRBV21-1 and TRBJ2-7; the tabulated D call, TRBD2, remains unverified against the DNA. TRBV21-1 is annotated as a pseudogene. The CDR3 extends over 13 amino acids. CDR3 sequence (DNA): TGTGCCAGCTCCCCGGACTACTCCTACGAGCAGTACTTC. As protein: CASSPDYSYEQYF.

This clonotype appeared once. A much larger clone lies one base from this, so it may be a read error. The chain uses TRBV4-3 and TRBJ2-1; 8 nucleotides match TRBD1. The germline CDR1 and CDR2 sequences are LGHNA and YSLEER. This CDR3 is 13 amino acids long. For the CDR3, the DNA is TGCGCCAGCAGCCAAGATCTTCGGGACAGGCAGGTCTTC. The encoded protein is CASSQDLRDRQVF.

This clonotype was detected ten times or more. V is TRBV12-3 or TRBV12-4 and J is TRBJ2-7; tentatively, D is TRBD2 (6 bases). Trimming took off 5 bases at V and 3 bases at J, with 14 bases between the two ends. This CDR3 is 14 amino acids long. DNA for the CDR3: TGTGCCAGCAGTCCTCTGGAGGGAGTCTACGAGCAGTACTTC. The encoded protein is CASSPLEGVYEQYF.

This clonotype showed up many times. This chain uses TRBV10-3 with TRBJ1-5; D may be TRBD1 (6 bases). Per the germline V gene, CDR1 is ENHRY and CDR2 is SYGVKD. This CDR3 spans 15 amino acids. Trimming removed 3 bases at V and 0 bases at J, with 9 bases between. CDR3 sequence reads: CAISEGGNSNQPQHF. CDR3 in DNA: TGTGCCATCAGTGAAGGGGGGAATAGCAATCAGCCCCAGCATTTT.

The rearrangement links TRBV29-1 to TRBJ2-1; weak D call: TRBD2 (6 bases). There are 14 residues in the CDR3. V lost 8 bases, J lost 0 bases, and 14 bases lay in between. Germline CDR1 SQVTM, CDR2 ANQGSEA. The CDR3 coding sequence is TGCAGCCTGGGAGGACTAAGCTCCTACAATGAGCAGTTCTTC. It encodes CSLGGLSSYNEQFF.

The rearrangement joins TRBV28 to TRBJ1-4; D is possibly TRBD1 (6 bases). Germline lookup yields CDR1 MDHEN and CDR2 SYDVKM. This CDR3 is 14 amino acids long. V gave up 5 bases and J gave up 10 bases, with 17 bases separating them. CDR3 protein: CASSTPVGGVKLFF. The CDR3 DNA reads TGTGCCAGCAGTACCCCCGTGGGGGGCGTAAAACTGTTTTTT.

This clonotype was observed many times. J is TRBJ2-2 and V is TRBV12-3 or TRBV12-4; D could derive from TRBD1 or TRBD2 (5 bases each). The CDR3 spans 15 residues. Deletions cut 2 bases from V and 6 bases from J, with 13 bases between. CDR3 residues: CASSLRRLGAGELFF. The CDR3 DNA is TGTGCCAGCAGTTTACGCAGGCTGGGGGCCGGGGAGCTGTTTTTT.

This chain joins TRBV27 and TRBJ1-1; D is unresolved. This CDR3 spans 13 amino acids. Trimming removed 3 bases from V and 11 bases from J, with 16 bases in between. Germline assignment: CDR1 MNHEY and CDR2 SMNVEV (reference sequence). The CDR3, as DNA: TGTGCCAGCAGTTTTCCCGGCGGGATAGGGGCTTTCTTT. Protein product: CASSFPGGIGAFF.

The chain carries TRBV9 and TRBJ2-1; 9 bases match TRBD2. Per the germline V gene, CDR1 is SGDLS and CDR2 is YYNGEE. The CDR3 covers 17 residues. The trim removed 3 bases at V and 2 bases at J, leaving 9 bases unmatched. The CDR3 is CASSATGLATTYNEQFF. CDR3 DNA sequence: TGTGCCAGCAGCGCCACGGGACTAGCTACGACCTACAATGAGCAGTTCTTC. Based on the CDR3 plus reference TRBV9 and TRBJ2-1, the full variable domain is DSGVTQTPKHLITATGQRVTLRCSPRSGDLSVYWYQQSLDQGLQFLIQYYNGEERAKGNILERFSAQQFPDLHSELNLSSLELGDSALYFCASSATGLATTYNEQFFGPGTRLTVL.

The table lists this clonotype with a few counts. V is TRBV7-9 and J is TRBJ2-7, with TRBD1 identical over 8 bases. From germline, CDR1 is SEHNR and CDR2 FQNEAQ (reference sequence). CDR3 length: 14 amino acids. Germline trimming cut 4 bases from V and 6 bases from J; bases unmatched to any gene: 8. CDR3 amino acids: CASSSGPGGFEQYF. The DNA of the CDR3 is TGTGCCAGCAGCTCGGGACCAGGGGGCTTCGAGCAGTACTTC.

Regarding this clonotype: A junction boundary mismatches the germline segment, possibly from a read error. The chain recombines TRBV20-1 with TRBJ2-1; D may match TRBD1 or TRBD2 (5 bases each). CDR1 and CDR2 from the germline V gene are DFQATT and SNEGSKA (reference sequence). CDR3 length: 16 residues. CDR3 coding DNA: TGCTGTGCTAGAGGGGCAGGACCCAAGCGCCACAATGAGCAGTTCTTC. Residues: CCARGAGPKRHNEQFF.